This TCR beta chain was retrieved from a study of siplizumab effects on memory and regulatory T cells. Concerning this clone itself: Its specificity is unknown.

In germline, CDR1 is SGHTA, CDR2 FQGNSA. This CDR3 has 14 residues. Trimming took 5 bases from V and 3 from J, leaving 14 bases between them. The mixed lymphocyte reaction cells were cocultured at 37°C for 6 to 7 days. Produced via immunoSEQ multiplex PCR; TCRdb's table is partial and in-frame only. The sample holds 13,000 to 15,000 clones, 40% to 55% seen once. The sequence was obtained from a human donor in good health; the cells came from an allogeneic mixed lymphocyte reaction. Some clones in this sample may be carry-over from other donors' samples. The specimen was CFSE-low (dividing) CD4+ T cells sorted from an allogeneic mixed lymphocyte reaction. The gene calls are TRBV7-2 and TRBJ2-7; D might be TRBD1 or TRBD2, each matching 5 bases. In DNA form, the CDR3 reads TGTGCCAGCAGCGTCACGGGACGGGACTACGAGCAGTACTTC. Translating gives CASSVTGRDYEQYF.